One sample yielded the 13 T cell receptor beta chains listed below, sequenced in a study of graft-versus-host responses after intestinal transplantation (dated by TCRdb to about 2021). Reading the label with the study, this specimen's time point is: cells obtained before transplantation from donor or recipient. The antigens these receptors bind are not known. Library construction relied on the immunoSEQ multiplex PCR assay. TCRdb took this table from immuneACCESS and kept in-frame rearrangements with V and J called. Such tables lack part of the clones; where checked against another copy, unresolved V genes explain under half of the gap, and the rest is unexplained. For this sample the table gives tens of thousands of clones, of which 75% to 95% were detected only once. The top ten clones comprise approximately 5.6% of the sample. Source: unstimulated CD8+ T cells sorted from spleen or lymph node cells, taken before intestinal transplant. These receptor sequences come from a human donor who received an intestinal transplant.

This clone was counted a single time. This chain connects TRBV4-1 to TRBJ2-7; tentatively, D is TRBD1 or TRBD2 (5 bases each). Germline CDR1 MGHRA, CDR2 YSYEKL. This CDR3 spans 16 amino acids. Trimming took off 4 bases at V and 3 bases at J, with 19 bases between the two ends. In DNA, the CDR3 is TGCGCCAGCAGCCGAAATACGGGACCCTGGGGCTACGAGCAGTACTTC. As protein: CASSRNTGPWGYEQYF.

This chain joins TRBV13 and TRBJ2-3; 11 bases are a match to TRBD2. Trimming at V came to 5 bases and at J to 2 bases, leaving 9 bases not matched to a gene. Germline loops: CDR1 PRHDT, CDR2 FYEKMQ (reference sequence). The length of the CDR3 is 17 residues. Here the CDR3 reads CASSIKTSGVNTDTQYF. The CDR3 DNA sequence: TGTGCCAGCAGCATTAAGACTAGCGGGGTTAACACAGATACGCAGTATTTT.

The J gene is TRBJ1-1, the V gene TRBV7-9, with D hard to call. This CDR3 is 15 amino acids long. Trimming left V 5 bases short and J 4 bases short, with 17 bases between. Germline V gene data show CDR1 as SEHNR and CDR2 as FQNEAQ (reference sequence). The CDR3 sequence: CASSTTAGVPTEAFF. CDR3 DNA sequence: TGTGCCAGCAGCACTACAGCCGGGGTCCCCACTGAAGCTTTCTTT.

The chain employs TRBV28 and TRBJ2-1, with TRBD1 matching 7 bases. Germline V gene sequence: CDR1 MDHEN, CDR2 SYDVKM. The CDR3 sequence is 15 residues long. With V trimmed by 3 bases and J by 0 bases, 2 bases remained unmatched. The CDR3 coding sequence is TGTGCCAGCAGTTTGGACAGGAGCTCCTACAATGAGCAGTTCTTC. This codes for CASSLDRSSYNEQFF.

This clone has more than one count but fewer than ten. The gene calls are TRBV7-9 and TRBJ1-1, with TRBD1 as a possible D gene (5 bases). The V and J ends lost 7 bases and 7 bases respectively, with 13 bases between them. Germline assignment: CDR1 SEHNR and CDR2 FQNEAQ (reference sequence). The CDR3 loop spans 12 amino acids. DNA of the CDR3: TGTGCCAGCAACGTCCGGGACCGTGAAGCTTTCTTT. It encodes CASNVRDREAFF. Filled out from reference TRBV7-9 and TRBJ1-1, the complete variable domain reads DTGVSQNPRHKITKRGQNVTFRCDPISEHNRLYWYRQTLGQGPEFLTYFQNEAQLEKSRLLSDRFSAERPKGSFSTLEIQRTEQGDSAMYLCASNVRDREAFFGQGTRLTVV.

The rearrangement links TRBV5-6 to TRBJ1-1, with D uncertain. From germline, CDR1 is SGHDT and CDR2 YYEEEE. V was clipped by 3 bases and J by 1 base, with 10 bases between them. The length of the CDR3 is 14 residues. The CDR3 DNA reads TGTGCCAGCAGCTGGGGTTTTCGGAACACTGAAGCTTTCTTT. Translation gives CASSWGFRNTEAFF.

The chain is built from TRBV20-1 and TRBJ2-7, with a tentative D call TRBD1 (6 bases). This CDR3 contains 11 residues. Germline CDR1 reads DFQATT; CDR2 reads SNEGSKA (reference sequence). Trimming stripped 5 bases from V and 3 bases from J, with 8 bases between. The CDR3 sequence is CSAGQFYEQYF. CDR3 DNA: TGCAGTGCTGGACAGTTCTACGAGCAGTACTTC.

The genes are TRBV7-3 and TRBJ1-5; TRBD1 is a possible D gene (5 bases). Germline CDR1 and CDR2: SGHTA and FQGTGA. The CDR3 is 17 residues long. Trimming stripped 4 bases from V and 2 bases from J, with 18 bases between. The CDR3 DNA follows: TGTGCCAGCAGCTACACGGGTATAGTAGGGGGCAATCAGCCCCAGCATTTT. Protein product: CASSYTGIVGGNQPQHF.

This chain joins TRBV7-2 and TRBJ2-5, with D perhaps given as TRBD1 or TRBD2 (6 bases each). The J call is in doubt because the DNA end fits TRBJ2-7 better. The CDR3 loop spans 13 amino acids. Germline V gene lookup returns CDR1 SGHTA and CDR2 FQGNSA. CDR3 region: CASTRGGDYEQYF. Written as DNA, the CDR3 is TGTGCCAGCACCAGGGGAGGCGACTACGAGCAGTACTTC.

The DNA of the CDR3 is TGTGCCAGCAGTACGGTGAGGGTCCACCCTACGGGGTCGGGGGCCAATGAGCAGTTCTTC. Translation gives CASSTVRVHPTGSGANEQFF. This chain links TRBV27 with TRBJ2-1, with D perhaps given as TRBD1 or TRBD2 (6 bases each). Trimming shortened V by 5 bases and J by 6 bases, and 32 bases separated the two germline ends. Germline CDR1 reads MNHEY; CDR2 reads SMNVEV (reference sequence). The CDR3 spans 20 residues.

This chain joins TRBV28 and TRBJ2-1, with TRBD2 identical over 8 bases. Trimming at V came to 2 bases and at J to 0 bases, leaving 6 bases not matched to a gene. The CDR3 length is 17 residues. Per germline, CDR1 MDHEN and CDR2 SYDVKM. CDR3 in DNA: TGTGCCAGCAGTTTAGTGATTAGCGGGATCTCCTACAATGAGCAGTTCTTC. Its protein product is CASSLVISGISYNEQFF.

This clone was seen a handful of times. At one boundary the junction diverges from the germline segment, which might be a read error. Other DNA sequences in the same sample also yield this CDR3. This rearrangement joins TRBV5-4 to TRBJ2-7; unclear D gene. CDR3 length equals 14 residues. Germline CDR1 and CDR2: SGHNT and YYREEE (reference sequence). The CDR3 loop is CASSLDGNGVRQYF. The CDR3 coding sequence is TGTGCCAGTAGCTTGGATGGGAACGGCGTAAGGCAGTACTTC.

The gene calls are TRBV15 and TRBJ1-5, with a tentative D call TRBD1 (6 bases). V lost 2 bases, J lost 5 bases, and 10 bases lay in between. The CDR3 covers 14 residues. Per germline, CDR1 LNHNV and CDR2 YYDKDF (reference sequence). The CDR3 here is CATSRQGSHQPQHF. The DNA for the CDR3 is TGTGCCACCAGCAGACAGGGGTCCCATCAGCCCCAGCATTTT. The variable domain in full, with the rest retrieved from reference TRBV15 and TRBJ1-5, is DAMVIQNPRYQVTQFGKPVTLSCSQTLNHNVMYWYQQKSSQAPKLLFHYYDKDFNNEADTPDNFQSRRPNTSFCFLDIRSPGLGDTAMYLCATSRQGSHQPQHFGDGTRLSIL.